This passage covers 9 T cell receptor beta chains from one sample sequenced in a study of technical replicates of blood from a few donors. Here immunoSEQ multiplex PCR was the method, and the copy in TCRdb shows in-frame clones only, minus some. This sample has some 78,000 clones, with 85% to 95% found just once. The sequencing input was T cells isolated from PBMCs. All receptors derive from a human donor in good health.

The rearrangement joins TRBV7-2 to TRBJ2-3; 7 bases are shared with TRBD2. The CDR3 loop spans 15 amino acids. With 5 bases clipped from V and 2 bases from J, the junction kept 7 bases outside the gene matches. The germline V gene encodes CDR1 SGHTA and CDR2 FQGNSA. The CDR3 coding sequence is TGTGCCAGCAGCCCTTTGCGGGAGCCCACAGATACGCAGTATTTT. It specifies CASSPLREPTDTQYF.

V and J are TRBV27 and TRBJ2-4; TRBD2 matches at 8 bases. CDR3 length: 19 amino acids. The J segment lost 1 base and the V segment lost 2 bases, leaving 13 bases of the junction unmatched. Germline CDR1 reads MNHEY; CDR2 reads SMNVEV (reference sequence). The CDR3 DNA follows: TGTGCCAGCAGTTTAGTGGCGGGAGGTCAGAAGGCGGCCAAAAACATTCAGTACTTC. Protein product: CASSLVAGGQKAAKNIQYF.

This chain joins TRBV27 and TRBJ2-5, with 7 positions matching TRBD2. CDR1 MNHEY and CDR2 SMNVEV come from the germline V gene (reference sequence). V was pared by 1 base and J by 4 bases, with 3 bases of the junction left unmatched. The CDR3 is 14 residues long. The CDR3: CASSLLGGRETQYF. The CDR3 region has the DNA TGTGCCAGCAGTTTATTGGGCGGGAGAGAGACCCAGTACTTC.

The rearrangement uses TRBV19 and TRBJ1-1; TRBD1 is a possible D gene (5 bases). V lost 2 bases to trimming and J lost 3 bases, with 7 bases between them. The length of the CDR3 is 13 residues. Germline V gives CDR1 LNHDA, CDR2 SQIVND (reference sequence). The CDR3 spells CASSIIGDTEAFF. CDR3 bases: TGTGCCAGTAGTATAATAGGGGACACTGAAGCTTTCTTT.

The CDR3 sequence is CASSLWGPLAGGGNEQFF. CDR3 DNA sequence: TGTGCCAGCAGCCTATGGGGTCCACTAGCGGGAGGAGGCAATGAGCAGTTCTTC. The V and J genes are TRBV7-2 and TRBJ2-1, with TRBD2 matching over 12 bases. The CDR3 is 18 amino acids. V was clipped by 5 bases and J by 6 bases; unmatched bases: 14. From germline, CDR1 is SGHTA and CDR2 FQGNSA. Drawing the rest from reference TRBV7-2 and TRBJ2-1, the complete variable domain is GAGVSQSPSNKVTEKGKDVELRCDPISGHTALYWYRQSLGQGLEFLIYFQGNSAPDKSGLPSDRFSAERTGGSVSTLTIQRTQQEDSAVYLCASSLWGPLAGGGNEQFFGPGTRLTVL.

The chain has TRBV10-1 and TRBJ2-5; D call uncertain. Trimming pared 2 bases from V and 2 bases from J, leaving 9 bases between. Germline V gene sequence: CDR1 WNHNN, CDR2 SYGVQD (reference sequence). This CDR3 has 14 amino acids. CDR3 nucleotides: TGCGCCAGCAGTGAGGAGAGAACTCAAGAGACCCAGTACTTC. Encoded protein: CASSEERTQETQYF.

The V and J genes are TRBV19 and TRBJ1-1; D may be TRBD1 (5 bases). This CDR3 has 15 amino acids. Trimming removed 2 bases from V and 3 bases from J, with 13 bases in between. Germline V gene sequence: CDR1 LNHDA, CDR2 SQIVND (reference sequence). CDR3 sequence reads: CASSIQGVRYTEAFF. The CDR3 DNA follows: TGTGCCAGTAGTATACAGGGCGTTAGGTACACTGAAGCTTTCTTT. Variable domain in full (rest from reference TRBV19 and TRBJ1-1): DGGITQSPKYLFRKEGQNVTLSCEQNLNHDAMYWYRQDPGQGLRLIYYSQIVNDFQKGDIAEGYSVSREKKESFPLTVTSAQKNPTAFYLCASSIQGVRYTEAFFGQGTRLTVV.

This clone was picked up one time. CDR3 sequence reads: CASSVVGGTQPQHF. The CDR3 DNA reads TGTGCCAGCAGCGTAGTTGGGGGCACCCAGCCCCAGCATTTT. This chain links TRBV9 with TRBJ1-5; a weak D match, TRBD1 (6 bases). Germline V gene data show CDR1 as SGDLS and CDR2 as YYNGEE. The CDR3 is 14 residues long. V was clipped by 0 bases and J by 7 bases, with 11 bases between them.

This chain joins TRBV9 and TRBJ1-4; D is unclear. The V end lost 0 bases, the J end lost 7 bases, and 13 bases lay between the germline ends. The CDR3 loop spans 15 amino acids. CDR1 and CDR2 (germline): SGDLS, YYNGEE. In nucleotides, the CDR3 is TGTGCCAGCAGCGTAGATTGGGCTTACCCTGAAAAACTGTTTTTT. Translated, it gives CASSVDWAYPEKLFF.